This T cell receptor beta chain was obtained from a study of T cells in tumors after PD-1 blockade. At the level of the study: Excluded were patients with checkpoint blockade, immunosuppressants, or radiotherapy or other anti-cancer therapy within 4 weeks. Some patients also took daily vismodegib 150 mg during anti-PD-1 treatment. Mean per blood sample: about 110,000 templates (about 24,000-290,000), about 40,000 unique clonotypes.

Tumor or blood genomic DNA was sequenced, with inputs of about 550 ng to 6,500 ng. The method was immunoSEQ multiplex PCR; TCRdb's version includes in-frame clones alone and lacks a portion of them. The sample gives tens of thousands of clones, roughly 80% of which show up once; under 5% is in the top ten. Germline V gene sequence: CDR1 MNHEY, CDR2 SVGAGI. The CDR3 consists of 15 residues. Trimming left V 7 bases short and J 9 bases short, with 22 bases between. This rearrangement joins TRBV6-5 to TRBJ2-4; tentative D call: TRBD1 (6 bases). The sequences come from PBMCs, collected before anti-PD-1 treatment. The source of this sequence is a human donor with basal cell carcinoma. The DNA of the CDR3 is TGTGCCAGCACTCCATCCAGGGGTGATTATAGCATTCAGTACTTC. Amino acid sequence: CASTPSRGDYSIQYF.